Below, 16 T cell receptor beta chains from the same sample are listed, as sequenced in a study of cytomegalovirus exposure and HLA in healthy donors. Use of 60 Vbeta and 13 Jbeta primers characterized the PCR. Using immunoSEQ multiplex PCR, the repertoire was profiled, and TCRdb retains in-frame clones only, with some absent. Here the sample spans around 140,000 clones, 60% to 80% being singletons. Sequencing was done on a sample of PBMCs. The receptors here all came from a man in his forties in good health and CMV-seronegative.

The chain couples TRBV16 to TRBJ2-7; 11 nucleotides align to TRBD1. Unmatched junction bases numbered 9, after V lost 4 bases and J lost 7 bases. The germline V gene encodes CDR1 KGHSY and CDR2 FQNENV. The CDR3 length is 15 residues. CDR3: CASSRTGGGWREQYF. DNA for the CDR3: TGTGCCAGCAGCCGGACAGGGGGCGGCTGGCGGGAGCAGTACTTC.

This chain joins TRBV27 and TRBJ2-7; 7 nucleotides agree with TRBD1. V lost 5 bases, J lost 2 bases, and 6 bases stayed unmatched. Germline V CDR1 and CDR2: MNHEY, SMNVEV (reference sequence). The CDR3 contains 14 residues. The CDR3 loop is CASSPSGQPYEQYF. Here the CDR3 DNA reads TGTGCCAGCAGTCCCTCGGGACAGCCCTACGAGCAGTACTTC.

The V gene is TRBV6-6, the J gene TRBJ1-5; 8 positions match TRBD1. This CDR3 contains 15 residues. Germline V lookup: CDR1 MNHNY, CDR2 SVGAGI (reference sequence). J gave up 5 bases and V 6 bases, and 9 bases lay outside the gene matches. The CDR3 loop reads CASSPGTGTHQPQHF. The CDR3 coding sequence is TGTGCCAGCAGCCCTGGGACAGGCACCCATCAGCCCCAGCATTTT.

A remark on this clone: The sample contains more than one DNA sequence encoding this CDR3. V usage is TRBV5-6 and J usage is TRBJ2-7, with 7 nucleotides matching TRBD1. Per germline, CDR1 SGHDT and CDR2 YYEEEE. This CDR3 is built from 13 residues. The V gene end was trimmed by 4 bases and the J gene end by 3 bases; junction bases not matched to a gene: 4. CDR3 loop: CASSPRDSYEQYF. The DNA of the CDR3 is TGTGCCAGCAGCCCTCGGGACAGCTACGAGCAGTACTTC.

The chain joins TRBV4-2 to TRBJ1-1; the match to TRBD1 covers 10 bases. V shed 4 bases, J shed 5 bases, and the junction held 4 bases outside the gene matches. This CDR3 comprises 14 residues. Per germline, CDR1 LGHNA and CDR2 YNFKEQ. CDR3 amino acids: CASSLGQGETEAFF. CDR3 nucleotide sequence: TGTGCCAGCAGCCTCGGACAGGGGGAAACTGAAGCTTTCTTT.

V and J are TRBV7-2 and TRBJ2-7; D is ambiguous. The CDR3 totals 14 residues. V dropped 5 bases and J dropped 0 bases, with 11 bases sitting between them. The germline V gene encodes CDR1 SGHTA and CDR2 FQGNSA. The CDR3 here is CASSPESVSYEQYF. CDR3 DNA sequence: TGTGCCAGCAGCCCCGAGAGTGTCTCCTACGAGCAGTACTTC.

This clone was observed at least ten times. The chain links TRBV5-6 to TRBJ1-6, with D perhaps matching TRBD1 (6 bases). The length of the CDR3 is 15 residues. Trimming pared 4 bases from V and 9 bases from J, leaving 17 bases between. Germline-derived CDR1 and CDR2 are SGHDT and YYEEEE. The DNA for the CDR3 is TGTGCCAGCAGCAGTAACAGGGTTGTTGTTTCACCCCTCCACTTT. As protein: CASSSNRVVVSPLHF.

Here the CDR3 DNA reads TGTGCCATCAGGGGGGGGGACACCAAACCTAATACGCAGTATTTT. This translates into CAIRGGDTKPNTQYF. The V gene is TRBV10-3, the J gene TRBJ2-3, with D tentatively TRBD2 (7 bases). V lost 6 bases and J lost 7, with 20 bases in between. The CDR3 has 15 residues. Germline V gene data show CDR1 as ENHRY and CDR2 as SYGVKD.

V and J are TRBV5-1 and TRBJ1-1, with TRBD1 matching 8 bases. The CDR3 covers 13 residues. The junction had 1 base not matched to a gene; V was cut back by 2 bases and J by 4 bases. Germline CDR1 SGHRS, CDR2 YFSETQ. The CDR3 loop is CASSFDRGTEAFF. In DNA, the CDR3 is TGCGCCAGCAGCTTTGACAGGGGCACTGAAGCTTTCTTT.

The rearrangement uses TRBV10-2 and TRBJ2-1; possible D gene TRBD2, 6 bases. V was pared by 6 bases and J by 7 bases, with 16 bases between. This CDR3 has 14 amino acids. Germline V gene lookup returns CDR1 WSHSY and CDR2 SAAADI. Here the CDR3 DNA reads TGCGCCAGCAGCCTGACGCGCGGGGTTAATGAGCAGTTCTTC. Translated, it gives CASSLTRGVNEQFF.

This clone was picked up one time. The rearrangement links TRBV5-6 to TRBJ2-4; weak D call: TRBD1 (6 bases). Trimming took off 4 bases at V and 9 bases at J, with 14 bases between the two ends. The CDR3 runs to 13 residues. CDR1 and CDR2 from the germline V gene are SGHDT and YYEEEE. CDR3 sequence: CASSEDSRTIQYF. The DNA for the CDR3 is TGTGCCAGCAGCGAGGACAGCCGAACCATTCAGTACTTC. The complete variable domain, with remaining parts taken from reference TRBV5-6 and TRBJ2-4, reads DAGVTQSPTHLIKTRGQQVTLRCSPKSGHDTVSWYQQALGQGPQFIFQYYEEEERQRGNFPDRFSGHQFPNYSSELNVNALLLGDSALYLCASSEDSRTIQYFGAGTRLSVL.

V is TRBV27 and J is TRBJ2-7; perhaps TRBD1 as D (6 bases). The CDR3 covers 14 residues. Between the trimmed V and J ends, which lost 8 bases and 3 bases, there was a span of 17 bases. In germline, CDR1 is MNHEY, CDR2 SMNVEV (reference sequence). CDR3 DNA sequence: TGTGCCAGCTCATTAACAGGGATACACTACGAGCAGTACTTC. As protein: CASSLTGIHYEQYF.

The rearrangement links TRBV5-1 to TRBJ1-1; D gene uncertain. The germline V gene has CDR1 SGHRS and CDR2 YFSETQ. Between the trimmed V and J ends, which lost 2 bases and 4 bases, there was a span of 15 bases. The CDR3 totals 15 residues. CDR3 region: CASSFQLPGGTEAFF. The DNA of the CDR3 is TGCGCCAGCAGCTTCCAACTTCCCGGAGGCACTGAAGCTTTCTTT.

The chain links TRBV7-3 to TRBJ2-5; the match to TRBD2 covers 14 bases. The J segment lost 5 bases and the V segment lost 3 bases, leaving 8 bases of the junction unmatched. There are 17 residues in the CDR3. CDR1 and CDR2 (germline): SGHTA, FQGTGA. CDR3 loop: CASSFGTSGGVMETQYF. CDR3 DNA sequence: TGTGCCAGCAGCTTCGGGACTAGCGGGGGAGTGATGGAGACCCAGTACTTC.

V is TRBV7-3 and J is TRBJ2-1, with 9 bases fitting TRBD1. The CDR3 contains 15 residues. Germline V lookup: CDR1 SGHTA, CDR2 FQGTGA. V shed 5 bases and J 7 bases; nucleotides not matched to a gene: 9. For the CDR3, the DNA is TGTGCCAGCAGCACGGACAGGGGAGATTATAATGAGCAGTTCTTC. Protein product: CASSTDRGDYNEQFF.

V is TRBV6-5 and J is TRBJ2-1; D call uncertain. The germline V gene has CDR1 MNHEY and CDR2 SVGAGI. This CDR3 is 14 amino acids long. V lost 5 bases and J lost 0, with 8 bases in between. The CDR3 sequence is CASSLRSSYNEQFF. The CDR3 nucleotides are TGTGCCAGCAGTCTGAGGAGCTCCTACAATGAGCAGTTCTTC.